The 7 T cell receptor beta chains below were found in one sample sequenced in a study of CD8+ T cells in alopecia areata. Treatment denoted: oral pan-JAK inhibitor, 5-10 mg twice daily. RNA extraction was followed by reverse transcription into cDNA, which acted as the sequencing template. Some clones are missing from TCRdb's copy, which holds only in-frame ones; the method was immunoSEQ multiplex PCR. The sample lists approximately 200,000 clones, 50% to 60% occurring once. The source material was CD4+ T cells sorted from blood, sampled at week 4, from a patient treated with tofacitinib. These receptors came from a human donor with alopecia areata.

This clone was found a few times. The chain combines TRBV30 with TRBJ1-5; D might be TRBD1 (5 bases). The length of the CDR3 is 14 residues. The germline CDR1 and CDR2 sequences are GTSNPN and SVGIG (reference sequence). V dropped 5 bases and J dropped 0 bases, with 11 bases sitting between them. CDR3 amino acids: CAWGATDSNQPQHF. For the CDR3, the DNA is TGTGCCTGGGGGGCGACAGATAGCAATCAGCCCCAGCATTTT.

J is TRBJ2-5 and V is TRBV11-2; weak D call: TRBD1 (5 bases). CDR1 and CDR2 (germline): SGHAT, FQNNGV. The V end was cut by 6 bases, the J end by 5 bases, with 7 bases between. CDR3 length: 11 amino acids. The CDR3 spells CASRGLETQYF. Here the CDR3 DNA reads TGTGCCAGCAGGGGGCTTGAGACCCAGTACTTC.

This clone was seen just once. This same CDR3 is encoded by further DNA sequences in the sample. CDR3 loop: CASSFGRETQYF. The CDR3 DNA reads TGTGCCAGCAGTTTCGGGCGGGAGACCCAGTACTTC. The chain recombines TRBV6-6 with TRBJ2-5, with unresolved D. CDR3 length equals 12 residues. Trimming took 4 bases from V and 5 from J, leaving 8 bases between them. Looked up from germline, CDR1 is MNHNY and CDR2 is SVGAGI (reference sequence).

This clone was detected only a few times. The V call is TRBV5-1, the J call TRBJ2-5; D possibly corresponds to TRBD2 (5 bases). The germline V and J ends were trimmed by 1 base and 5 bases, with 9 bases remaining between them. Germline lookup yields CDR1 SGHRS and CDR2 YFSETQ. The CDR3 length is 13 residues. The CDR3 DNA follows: TGCGCCAGCAGCTTGAGACGAGGGGAGACCCAGTACTTC. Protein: CASSLRRGETQYF.

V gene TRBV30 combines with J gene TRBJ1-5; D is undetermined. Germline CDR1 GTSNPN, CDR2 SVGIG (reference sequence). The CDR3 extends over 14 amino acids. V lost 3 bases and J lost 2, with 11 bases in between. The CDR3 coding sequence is TGTGCCTGGAGAGGCAGGTACGGCAATCAGCCCCAGCATTTT. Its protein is CAWRGRYGNQPQHF.

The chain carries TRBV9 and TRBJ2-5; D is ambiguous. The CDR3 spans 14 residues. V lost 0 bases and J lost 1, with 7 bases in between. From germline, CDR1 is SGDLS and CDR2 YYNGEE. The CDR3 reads CASSVDPGQETQYF. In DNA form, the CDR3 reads TGTGCCAGCAGCGTAGATCCAGGCCAAGAGACCCAGTACTTC.

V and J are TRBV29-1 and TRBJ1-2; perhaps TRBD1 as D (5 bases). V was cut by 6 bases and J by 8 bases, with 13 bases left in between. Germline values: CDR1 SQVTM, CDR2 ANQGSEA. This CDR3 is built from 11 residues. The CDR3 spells CSVAGFGGYTF. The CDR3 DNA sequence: TGCAGCGTGGCAGGGTTTGGGGGCTACACCTTC.